The T cell receptor beta chain described here comes from a study of T cell responses to AZD1222 COVID-19 vaccine (dated by TCRdb to about 2021). Describing the broader study: AZD1222 recipients whose second dose came at about 4 weeks and those whose second dose came at about 12 weeks were combined into one group, since spike-specific TCR depth and breadth did not differ between the two schedules. TCR sequencing covered over 230 trial participants: 200 to 210 given two doses of AZD1222 and 26 given two doses of MenACWY control vaccine. Trial participants were enrolled by age into subgroups of 18-55, 56-69 and 70-plus years, and around 150, 29 and 61 TCR-sequenced participants, respectively, were included in these subgroups.

Study-wide conclusions, independent of this receptor: Participants were mostly white British and included more females than males, and it was suggested by the authors that clonal diversity may have been underestimated. In the small 56-69-year group, the increase in depth fell short of significance, most likely because of low power. Conclusions about previously exposed vaccinees were limited because only six AZD1222 recipients were SARS-CoV-2 seropositive at baseline. Because no samples from the day 14 peak response were available, repertoires could be characterized only after the peak T cell response. Nearly half of unique spike-specific TCRs reportedly recognized epitopes outside regions mutated in the B.1.351 and B.1.1.7 variants. A significant rise in spike-specific TCR breadth and depth was observed after two AZD1222 doses relative to day 0 and relative to MenACWY recipients. CD4 TCRs associated with the vaccine covered the entire spike protein, and the dominant responses were in regions 160-218 and 743-854.

The time point label, read with the paper, signifies: baseline before first vaccination. Vaccinee samples were obtained from the UK trials COV001 and COV002, which included a single-blind randomized controlled phase 2/3 trial of AZD1222 (ChAdOx1 nCoV-19) in healthy adults. For TCRbeta chain sequencing, PBMC samples from trial participants were taken at day 0 and at day 28 after the second dose. The CDR3 regions of human TCRbeta chains were analyzed by immunosequencing. As for how the authors treated the data: TCRs in the repertoires were compared against a reference library of SARS-CoV-2-specific TCRs that had been generated with the MIRA antigen-specificity platform. Breadth meant the fraction of unique TCRs that were SARS-CoV-2-associated, whereas depth meant the fraction of total T cells that were SARS-CoV-2-associated. Using the MIRA data, each spike-specific TCR was assigned both to the spike region to which the TCR was reactive and to a CD4 or CD8 class. Log10-transformed breadth and depth values were compared by one-way ANOVA with Sidak's multiple comparisons tests. TCRdb re-hosts the immuneACCESS table, in-frame sequences only. Its copies lack some clones; in the studies checked, an unresolved V gene accounts for under half of them, and the cause for the rest is not known. V and J calls and clone size are those listed in that table; D and trimming were worked out from the DNA. The sample has about 140,000 clones on record, around 93% of them singletons. The biggest ten clones account for roughly 2.8% of the sample.

CDR1 and CDR2 are read off the germline V gene as SGHTA and FQGNSA. Taken from cysteine to phenylalanine, the CDR3 has 16 residues. The entry retains the CDR3 DNA only, 48 bases that are in frame from base 1. Unmatched junction bases come to 5, with V trimmed by 5 bases and J by 0 bases. As for this clone: Its antigen is unknown. No much larger clone is present one base from it, and per-base qualities are unavailable.

Sequencing was performed on peripheral blood, taken on day 0 of AZD1222 vaccination. The sequence is built from TRBV7-2 and TRBJ2-1, with 9 bases aligning to TRBD2. This receptor was obtained from an adult in good health. This receptor has the CDR3 CASSLDSGSSYNEQFF. The DNA sequence follows: TGTGCCAGCAGCCTTGATAGCGGGAGCTCCTACAATGAGCAGTTCTTC.